The present entry profiles one TCR beta chain with its context. These data are taken from a study of shared clonotypes between healthy human individuals. Overall study: The study drew on a couple of women and a few men aged 18 to 49 as donors.

The CDR3 is made up of 14 amino acids. Trimming stripped 4 bases from V and 3 bases from J, with 11 bases between. Germline V gene data show CDR1 as SGHVS and CDR2 as FQNEAQ. The method was immunoSEQ multiplex PCR; TCRdb's version includes in-frame clones alone and lacks a portion of them. The table lists approximately 2,300,000 clones, 85% to 95% of them singletons, with 0.3% to 0.4% in the top ten. The chain couples TRBV7-8 to TRBJ2-3; TRBD1 might be the D (5 bases). This sequence originates from a man aged 18 to 29 in good health. Some clones in this sample may be carry-over from other donors' samples. Source material: naive CD4+ T cells from PBMCs. As for subset: CD45RA+ positively selected. DNA of the CDR3: TGTGCCAGCAGCTCAGGGTCGGAGACAGATACGCAGTATTTT. Protein sequence: CASSSGSETDTQYF.